The rows below give T cell receptor beta chains drawn from one sample of a study of T cells in Graves' hyperthyroidism and ophthalmopathy. MiXCR was run by TCRdb on the multiplex PCR reads, yielding one entry per CDR3 protein. The sample carries 490,000 or so distinct CDR3 sequences, about 22% recorded once. The sequenced material came from blood. The origin of the receptors is a woman aged 70-85 years with Graves' ophthalmopathy. Each CDR3 is given with its conserved first and last residue. The D gene is left open where the match is weak. The size entry is marked missing in some rows and otherwise reads once, few, many or a size class.

V	D	J	size	CDR3	DNA
TRBV3-1	.	TRBJ1-2	.	CASSQDGFRLSYTF	TGTGCCAGCAGCCAAGACGGATTTCGCTTGAGCTACACCTTC
TRBV9	.	TRBJ2-7	.	CASSPHQAEVTYEQYF	TGTGCCAGCAGCCCGCACCAGGCGGAGGTGACCTACGAGCAGTACTTC
TRBV5-1	.	TRBJ1-6	many	CASSLDVNSPLHF	TGCGCCAGCAGCTTGGACGTTAATTCACCCCTCCACTTT
TRBV29-1	.	TRBJ2-2	.	CSVEGPLGTGELFF	TGCAGCGTTGAGGGGCCCTTAGGCACCGGGGAGCTGTTTTTT
TRBV19	.	TRBJ2-6	.	CASSPRGTRDSGANVLTF	TGTGCCAGTAGTCCCCGGGGGACTCGAGACTCTGGGGCCAACGTCCTGACTTTC
TRBV12-3/TRBV12-4	TRBD1	TRBJ2-3	many	CASSFGQGTDTQYF	TGTGCCAGCAGCTTCGGACAGGGGACAGATACGCAGTATTTT
TRBV24-1	.	TRBJ2-4	.	CATASPLLGIQYF	TGTGCCACCGCCAGTCCTCTTCTGGGCATTCAGTACTTC
TRBV7-2	.	TRBJ2-3	many	CASSLDGTSTDTQYF	TGTGCCAGCAGCTTAGACGGTACTAGCACAGATACGCAGTATTTT
TRBV7-2	TRBD1	TRBJ1-4	.	CASSPDRGYGEKLFF	TGTGCCAGCAGCCCGGACAGGGGGTACGGTGAAAAACTGTTTTTT
TRBV25-1	.	TRBJ1-3	.	CASSVGSRNTIYF	TGTGCCAGCAGTGTAGGCAGCAGAAACACCATATATTTT
TRBV30	TRBD2	TRBJ2-7	.	CAWSRLAGGLEQYF	TGTGCCTGGAGTCGACTAGCGGGAGGGCTCGAGCAGTACTTC
TRBV24-1	TRBD1	TRBJ2-5	.	CAASEGGTGIQETQYF	TGTGCCGCCAGTGAAGGAGGGACAGGGATCCAAGAGACCCAGTACTTC
TRBV12-5	TRBD1	TRBJ2-3	.	CASGSRQGSRSDTQYF	TGTGCTAGTGGTTCCCGACAGGGGTCGAGGTCAGATACGCAGTATTTT
TRBV18	.	TRBJ2-1	few	CASSPQEGLGEQFF	TGTGCCAGCTCACCACAGGAGGGGCTGGGTGAGCAGTTCTTC
TRBV12-3/TRBV12-4	TRBD1	TRBJ1-6	.	CASAINPGQNNSPLHF	TGTGCCAGCGCAATCAATCCGGGACAGAATAATTCACCCCTCCACTTT
TRBV25-1	.	TRBJ1-1	.	CASSERWGRGEGTEAFF	TGTGCCAGCAGTGAAAGGTGGGGGAGGGGCGAGGGGACTGAAGCTTTCTTT
TRBV2	.	TRBJ2-7	many	CASRGAGRYEQYF	TGTGCCAGCAGAGGGGCAGGACGCTACGAGCAGTACTTC
TRBV6-1	TRBD1	TRBJ2-7	few	CASRHRDRDPGEQYF	TGTGCCAGCAGACACCGGGACAGGGACCCCGGGGAGCAGTACTTC
TRBV13	TRBD1	TRBJ1-1	many	CASSSPGQGNTEAFF	TGTGCCAGCAGCTCCCCGGGACAGGGAAACACTGAAGCTTTCTTT
TRBV28	TRBD1	TRBJ1-1	.	CASSLDREAAFF	TGTGCCAGCAGCCTCGACAGGGAAGCAGCTTTCTTT
TRBV4-1	.	TRBJ2-2	.	CASSREQGGELFF	TGCGCCAGCAGCCGCGAACAGGGAGGGGAGCTGTTTTTT
TRBV7-6	.	TRBJ2-2	.	CASRLSATGELFF	TGTGCCAGCAGGCTGTCGGCCACCGGGGAGCTGTTTTTT
TRBV6-2/TRBV6-3	.	TRBJ1-5	few	CASAGWGQPQHF	TGTGCCAGCGCCGGCTGGGGACAGCCCCAGCATTTT
TRBV9	.	TRBJ1-1	few	CASSVDGTSNTEAFF	TGTGCCAGCAGCGTAGATGGCACTTCAAACACTGAAGCTTTCTTT
TRBV12-3/TRBV12-4	.	TRBJ2-3	many	CASSLKGSGVTDTQYF	TGTGCCAGCAGTTTAAAGGGATCAGGGGTCACAGATACGCAGTATTTT
TRBV27	TRBD2	TRBJ2-1	many	CASSSPPGTSGRALSGEQFF	TGTGCCAGCAGTTCACCCCCCGGGACTAGCGGGAGGGCTCTTTCTGGGGAGCAGTTCTTC
TRBV5-4	TRBD1	TRBJ2-5	few	CASSSTGTEETQYF	TGTGCCAGCAGCTCTACGGGGACAGAAGAGACCCAGTACTTC
TRBV6-1	TRBD2	TRBJ2-7	many	CASRRTSGAYEQYF	TGTGCCAGCAGGCGGACTAGCGGCGCCTACGAGCAGTACTTC
TRBV30	TRBD2	TRBJ2-7	once	CAWSGLAGPPYEQYF	TGTGCCTGGAGTGGACTAGCGGGTCCCCCCTACGAGCAGTACTTC
TRBV5-1	.	TRBJ1-5	many	CASRAGTNQPQHF	TGCGCCAGCAGGGCGGGAACTAATCAGCCCCAGCATTTT
TRBV28	.	TRBJ2-1	many	CASRHRAGWGHEQFF	TGTGCCAGCAGGCACCGGGCAGGGTGGGGTCATGAGCAGTTCTTC
TRBV19	TRBD2	TRBJ2-1	.	CASSMRSGGFYNEQFF	TGTGCCAGTAGTATGAGGTCGGGAGGTTTCTACAATGAGCAGTTCTTC
TRBV12-3/TRBV12-4	.	TRBJ1-3	few	CASSPHPGDTIYF	TGTGCCAGCAGTCCTCACCCCGGGGACACCATATATTTT
TRBV5-5	.	TRBJ1-5	few	CASSWSVTAINQPQHF	TGTGCCAGCAGCTGGTCTGTGACAGCAATCAATCAGCCCCAGCATTTT
TRBV19	.	TRBJ2-1	few	CASSIGLYNEQFF	TGTGCCAGTAGTATAGGGCTTTACAATGAGCAGTTCTTC
TRBV7-3	.	TRBJ2-1	.	CASSLWAGTYNEQFF	TGTGCCAGCAGCTTATGGGCAGGGACCTACAATGAGCAGTTCTTC
TRBV7-3	.	TRBJ2-2	many	CASSSTGPNTGELFF	TGTGCCAGCAGTTCCACAGGACCCAACACCGGGGAGCTGTTTTTT
TRBV6-1	.	TRBJ1-2	.	CASSPGGPPNYGYTF	TGTGCCAGCAGTCCGGGAGGCCCTCCTAACTATGGCTACACCTTC
TRBV20-1	.	TRBJ2-5	few	CSASWGQLQETQYF	TGCAGTGCTAGTTGGGGGCAACTCCAAGAGACCCAGTACTTC
TRBV2	.	TRBJ1-6	few	CASSPPPSWGKNSPLHF	TGTGCCAGCAGTCCACCTCCCTCTTGGGGAAAGAATTCACCCCTCCACTTT
TRBV20-1	TRBD2	TRBJ2-1	many	CSAISGRAYNEQFF	TGCAGTGCTATTAGCGGGAGGGCCTACAATGAGCAGTTCTTC
TRBV6-1	TRBD2	TRBJ2-1	.	CASTPPVAGGPNEQFF	TGTGCCAGCACCCCCCCCGTCGCGGGAGGGCCTAATGAGCAGTTCTTC
TRBV29-1	.	TRBJ2-1	many	CSAILAYEQFF	TGCAGCGCCATACTAGCTTATGAGCAGTTCTTC
TRBV9	TRBD1	TRBJ2-7	.	CASSAGQGSGYEQYF	TGTGCCAGCAGCGCCGGACAGGGGAGTGGTTACGAGCAGTACTTC
TRBV28	.	TRBJ1-2	few	CASSFLREYGYTF	TGTGCCAGCAGTTTTTTGCGGGAATATGGCTACACCTTC
TRBV28	.	TRBJ2-5	many	CASSFGWETQYF	TGTGCCAGCAGTTTCGGTTGGGAGACCCAGTACTTC
TRBV11-1	.	TRBJ2-3	.	CASSLGLAWDTQYF	TGTGCCAGCAGCTTAGGGCTAGCTTGGGATACGCAGTATTTT
TRBV6-1	TRBD2	TRBJ2-7	many	CASSPGGARHEQYF	TGTGCCAGCAGTCCGGGGGGGGCGAGGCACGAGCAGTACTTC
TRBV20-1	.	TRBJ1-1	many	CSATKQEGTEAFF	TGCAGTGCTACAAAACAGGAGGGCACTGAAGCTTTCTTT
TRBV7-9	TRBD2	TRBJ2-3	.	CASSSSRLANTDTQYF	TGTGCCAGCAGCTCCTCCCGACTAGCGAACACAGATACGCAGTATTTT
TRBV5-1	.	TRBJ2-1	few	CASRRNSDSYNEQFF	TGCGCCAGCAGACGAAATAGCGACTCCTACAATGAGCAGTTCTTC